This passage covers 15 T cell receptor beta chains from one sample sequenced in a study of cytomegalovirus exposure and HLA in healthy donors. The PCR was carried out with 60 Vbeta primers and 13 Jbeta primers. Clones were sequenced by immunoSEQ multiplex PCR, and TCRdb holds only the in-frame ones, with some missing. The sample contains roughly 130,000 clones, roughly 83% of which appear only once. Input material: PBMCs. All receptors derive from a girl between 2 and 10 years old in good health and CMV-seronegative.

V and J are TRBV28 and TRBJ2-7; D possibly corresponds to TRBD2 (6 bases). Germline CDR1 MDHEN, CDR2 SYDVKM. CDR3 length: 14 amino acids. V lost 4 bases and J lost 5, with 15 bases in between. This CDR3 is CASSSRGSGDEQYF. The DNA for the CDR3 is TGTGCCAGCAGTTCCCGGGGGTCGGGGGACGAGCAGTACTTC.

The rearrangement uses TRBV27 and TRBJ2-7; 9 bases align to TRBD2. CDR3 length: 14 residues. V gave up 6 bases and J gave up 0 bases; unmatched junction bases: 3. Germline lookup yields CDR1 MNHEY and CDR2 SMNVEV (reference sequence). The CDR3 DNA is TGTGCCAGCAGGGCGGGAGGGGCCTCCTACGAGCAGTACTTC. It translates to CASRAGGASYEQYF.

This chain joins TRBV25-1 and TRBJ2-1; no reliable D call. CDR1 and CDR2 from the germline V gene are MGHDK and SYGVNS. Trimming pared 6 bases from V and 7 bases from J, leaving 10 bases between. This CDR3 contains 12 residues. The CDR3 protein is CASSLTGNEQFF. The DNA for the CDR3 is TGTGCCAGCAGCTTGACGGGTAATGAGCAGTTCTTC.

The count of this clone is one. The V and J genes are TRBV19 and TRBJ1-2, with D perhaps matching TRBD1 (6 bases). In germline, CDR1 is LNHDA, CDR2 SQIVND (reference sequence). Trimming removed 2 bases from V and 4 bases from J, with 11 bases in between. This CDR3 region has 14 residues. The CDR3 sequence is CASSITGKAYGYTF. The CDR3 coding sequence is TGTGCCAGTAGTATAACAGGGAAGGCCTATGGCTACACCTTC.

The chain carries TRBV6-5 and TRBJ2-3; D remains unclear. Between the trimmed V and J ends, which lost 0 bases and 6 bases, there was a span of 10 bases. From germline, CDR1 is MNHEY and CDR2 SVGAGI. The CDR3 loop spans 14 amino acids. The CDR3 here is CASSYSASPDTQYF. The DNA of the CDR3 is TGTGCCAGCAGTTACTCCGCGTCTCCGGATACGCAGTATTTT.

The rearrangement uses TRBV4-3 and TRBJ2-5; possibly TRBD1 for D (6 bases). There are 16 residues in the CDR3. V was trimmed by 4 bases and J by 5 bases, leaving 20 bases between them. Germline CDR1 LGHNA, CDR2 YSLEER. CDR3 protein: CASSLNHRVSGETQYF. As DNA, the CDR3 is TGCGCCAGCAGCCTCAACCACAGGGTATCGGGGGAGACCCAGTACTTC.

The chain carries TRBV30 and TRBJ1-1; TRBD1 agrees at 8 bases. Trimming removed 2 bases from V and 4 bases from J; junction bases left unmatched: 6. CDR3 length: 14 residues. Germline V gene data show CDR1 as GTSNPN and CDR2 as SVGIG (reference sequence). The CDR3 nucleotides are TGTGCCTGGAGTCCAGGGGGCTATGGCACTGAAGCTTTCTTT. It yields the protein CAWSPGGYGTEAFF.

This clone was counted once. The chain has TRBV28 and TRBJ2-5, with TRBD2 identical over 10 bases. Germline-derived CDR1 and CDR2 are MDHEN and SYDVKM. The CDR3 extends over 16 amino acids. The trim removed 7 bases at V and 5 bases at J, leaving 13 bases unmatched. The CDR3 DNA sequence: TGTGCCAGCATCAACATAGCGGGAGGTGTAACTGAGACCCAGTACTTC. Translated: CASINIAGGVTETQYF.

The CDR3 here is CASSRAGAAATEAFF. In nucleotides, the CDR3 is TGCGCCAGCAGCAGGGCGGGGGCCGCTGCCACTGAAGCTTTCTTT. The chain uses TRBV4-3 and TRBJ1-1; the D gene is possibly TRBD1 (6 bases). The germline V gene has CDR1 LGHNA and CDR2 YSLEER. The CDR3 sequence is 15 residues long. Between the trimmed V and J ends, which lost 5 bases and 4 bases, there was a span of 17 bases.

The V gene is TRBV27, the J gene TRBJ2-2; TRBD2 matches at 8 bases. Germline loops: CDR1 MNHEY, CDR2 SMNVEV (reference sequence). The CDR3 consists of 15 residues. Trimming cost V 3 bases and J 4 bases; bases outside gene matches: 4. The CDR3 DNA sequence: TGTGCCAGCAGTTTGGATAGCGGGATCACCGGGGAGCTGTTTTTT. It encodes CASSLDSGITGELFF.

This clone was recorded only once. CDR3 nucleotides: TGCGCCAGCAGCCAAGGGGCAGGGTGGTCCTACGAGCAGTACTTC. This sequence encodes CASSQGAGWSYEQYF. This chain links TRBV4-1 with TRBJ2-7; weak D call: TRBD1 (5 bases). Between the trimmed V and J ends, which lost 1 base and 1 base, there was a span of 11 bases. From germline, CDR1 is MGHRA and CDR2 YSYEKL. CDR3 length: 15 amino acids.

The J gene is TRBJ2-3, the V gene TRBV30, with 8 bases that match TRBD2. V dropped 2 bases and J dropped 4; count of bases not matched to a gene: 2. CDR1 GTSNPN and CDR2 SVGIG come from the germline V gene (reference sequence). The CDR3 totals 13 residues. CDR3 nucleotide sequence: TGTGCCTGGAGTCGGACTAGCTCAGATACGCAGTATTTT. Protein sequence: CAWSRTSSDTQYF. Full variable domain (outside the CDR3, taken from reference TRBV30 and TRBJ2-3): SQTIHQWPATLVQPVGSPLSLECTVEGTSNPNLYWYRQAAGRGLQLLFYSVGIGQISSEVPQNLSASRPQDRQFILSSKKLLLSDSGFYLCAWSRTSSDTQYFGPGTRLTVL.

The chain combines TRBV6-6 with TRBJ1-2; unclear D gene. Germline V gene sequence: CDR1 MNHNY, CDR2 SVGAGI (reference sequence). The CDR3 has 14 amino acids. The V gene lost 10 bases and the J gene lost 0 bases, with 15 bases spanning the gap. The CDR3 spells CATEIDTSNYGYTF. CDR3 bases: TGTGCCACCGAGATTGACACCTCTAACTATGGCTACACCTTC.

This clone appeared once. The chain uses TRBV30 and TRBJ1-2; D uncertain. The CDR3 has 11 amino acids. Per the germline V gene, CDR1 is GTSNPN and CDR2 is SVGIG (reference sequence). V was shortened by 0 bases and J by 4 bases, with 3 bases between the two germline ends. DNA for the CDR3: TGTGCCTGGAGTGTCGTCTATGGCTACACCTTC. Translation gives CAWSVVYGYTF.

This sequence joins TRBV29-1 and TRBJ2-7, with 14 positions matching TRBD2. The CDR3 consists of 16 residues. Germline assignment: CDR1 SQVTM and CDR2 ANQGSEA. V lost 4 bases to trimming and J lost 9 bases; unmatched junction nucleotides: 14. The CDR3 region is CSVGITGLAGESWQYF. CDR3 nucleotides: TGCAGCGTTGGCATTACGGGACTAGCGGGAGAGTCGTGGCAGTACTTC.